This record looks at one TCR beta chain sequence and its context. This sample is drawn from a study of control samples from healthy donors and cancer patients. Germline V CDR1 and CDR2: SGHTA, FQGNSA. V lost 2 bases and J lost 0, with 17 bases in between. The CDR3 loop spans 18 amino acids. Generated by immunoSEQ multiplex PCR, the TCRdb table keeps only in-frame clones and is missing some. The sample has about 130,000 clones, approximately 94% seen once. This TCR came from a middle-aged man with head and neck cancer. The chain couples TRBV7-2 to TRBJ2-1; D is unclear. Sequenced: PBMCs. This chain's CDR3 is CASSLTTALTASYNEQFF. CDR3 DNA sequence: TGTGCCAGCAGCTTAACGACGGCTCTCACCGCCTCCTACAATGAGCAGTTCTTC.